The 18 T cell receptor beta chains below come from one sample, sequenced in a study of siplizumab effects on memory and regulatory T cells (dated by TCRdb to between 2019 and 2020). Library method: the immunoSEQ multiplex PCR assay. In its TCRdb copy, this immuneACCESS table keeps in-frame sequences only and misses some clones. Where compared with another copy, unresolved V genes explain less than half of these, and the others have no known cause. The sample table records 100,000 or so clones; around 90% of these occur just once. In total, the top ten clones hold 12% of the sample. Sequencing used non-Treg CD4+ T cells sorted from blood. Read against the paper, the sample's cell subset or site label means: FACS-sorted unstimulated CD4+ non-regulatory T cells. These receptors originate from a human donor in good health.

This rearrangement joins TRBV10-3 to TRBJ2-1; D may be TRBD2 (6 bases). Germline V gene data show CDR1 as ENHRY and CDR2 as SYGVKD. The CDR3 runs to 16 residues. Trimming shortened V by 10 bases and J by 3 bases, and 22 bases separated the two germline ends. The CDR3 protein is CAKQFSYGSSYNEQFF. The CDR3 DNA reads TGTGCCAAGCAGTTTTCTTACGGGAGCAGCTACAATGAGCAGTTCTTC.

J is TRBJ2-7 and V is TRBV11-3; 10 nucleotides align to TRBD1. The CDR3 length is 14 residues. J lost 2 bases, V lost 3 bases, and 1 base had no gene match. Per the germline V gene, CDR1 is SGHNT and CDR2 is YENEEA. The DNA for the CDR3 is TGTGCCAGCAGCTTCGGGACAGGGGCCTACGAGCAGTACTTC. As protein: CASSFGTGAYEQYF.

J is TRBJ2-7 and V is TRBV5-5, with a tentative D call TRBD1 (5 bases). V was trimmed by 6 bases and J by 7 bases, leaving 20 bases between them. CDR1 is SGHKS, CDR2 YYEKEE, per germline (reference sequence). This CDR3 is 14 amino acids long. CDR3 DNA sequence: TGTGCCAGCACCGTGTGGGCCACAACAGGAGAGCAGTACTTC. Translated: CASTVWATTGEQYF.

This clone was counted a single time. The V call is TRBV20-1, the J call TRBJ2-5, with D unresolved. V lost 7 bases and J lost 5, with 11 bases in between. CDR3 length: 11 amino acids. In germline, CDR1 is DFQATT, CDR2 SNEGSKA (reference sequence). The CDR3 coding sequence is TGCAGTGGTGAGGCCTGGGAGACCCAGTACTTC. Amino acid sequence: CSGEAWETQYF.

This chain links TRBV18 with TRBJ1-1; TRBD1 aligns across 7 bases. Germline V gene sequence: CDR1 KGHSH, CDR2 LQKENI. The CDR3 covers 15 residues. The J segment lost 0 bases and the V segment lost 6 bases, leaving 7 bases of the junction unmatched. The CDR3 sequence: CASSGQPPLNTEAFF. Here the CDR3 DNA reads TGTGCCAGCTCGGGACAGCCACCCTTGAACACTGAAGCTTTCTTT.

This sequence joins TRBV29-1 and TRBJ1-2; D is perhaps TRBD1 (5 bases). The CDR3 has 11 amino acids. Germline CDR1 SQVTM, CDR2 ANQGSEA. With 1 base removed from V and 7 bases from J, the gap between germline ends came to 7 bases. The chain's CDR3 is CSVEGGGGYTF. Here the CDR3 DNA reads TGCAGCGTTGAAGGCGGGGGTGGCTACACCTTC.

The chain uses TRBV18 and TRBJ1-1; possible D gene TRBD1, 5 bases. This CDR3 spans 14 amino acids. The V end lost 1 base, the J end lost 3 bases, and 9 bases lay between the germline ends. In germline, CDR1 is KGHSH, CDR2 LQKENI. This CDR3 reads CASSPRGGDTEAFF. As DNA, the CDR3 is TGTGCCAGCTCACCACGGGGGGGGGACACTGAAGCTTTCTTT. The full variable domain, in which reference TRBV18 and TRBJ1-1 provide the parts outside the CDR3, is NAGVMQNPRHLVRRRGQEARLRCSPMKGHSHVYWYRQLPEEGLKFMVYLQKENIIDESGMPKERFSAEFPKEGPSILRIQQVVRGDSAAYFCASSPRGGDTEAFFGQGTRLTVV.

The V gene is TRBV18, the J gene TRBJ1-2, with 7 bases lining up with TRBD1. Germline CDR1 reads KGHSH; CDR2 reads LQKENI. Germline trimming cut 1 base from V and 1 base from J; bases unmatched to any gene: 6. The CDR3 contains 16 residues. CDR3 region: CASSPRAGGINYGYTF. The DNA of the CDR3 is TGTGCCAGCTCACCACGAGCAGGGGGGATTAACTATGGCTACACCTTC.

This clone was seen only once. The CDR3 DNA sequence: TGTGCCAGCAGCTTGAAGAGACAGGTCCTGAACACTGAAGCTTTCTTT. Translating gives CASSLKRQVLNTEAFF. The chain links TRBV11-3 to TRBJ1-1, with D perhaps matching TRBD1 (6 bases). Trimming took off 3 bases at V and 0 bases at J, with 14 bases between the two ends. This CDR3 spans 16 amino acids. CDR1 and CDR2 from the germline V gene are SGHNT and YENEEA.

The CDR3 DNA reads as TGTGCCAGCAGTCCCAACTCGGGGACTCAATACAAAGGAGCTTTCTTT. This sequence encodes CASSPNSGTQYKGAFF. The genes are TRBV28 and TRBJ1-1; D is possibly TRBD1 (5 bases). This CDR3 comprises 16 residues. From germline, CDR1 is MDHEN and CDR2 SYDVKM. The V gene lost 5 bases and the J gene lost 10 bases, with 26 bases spanning the gap.

This sequence joins TRBV19 and TRBJ1-2; D call uncertain. CDR1 LNHDA and CDR2 SQIVND come from the germline V gene (reference sequence). This CDR3 spans 12 amino acids. V lost 5 bases to trimming and J lost 8 bases, with 12 bases between them. The CDR3 region has the DNA TGTGCCAGTAGTCCCGGACTCTTCGGCTACACCTTC. Translation gives CASSPGLFGYTF.

The CDR3 region has the DNA TGTGCCAGCAACTTTGGTCAAGAGACCCAGTACTTC. The encoded protein is CASNFGQETQYF. The V gene is TRBV2, the J gene TRBJ2-5; D call uncertain. Germline CDR1 SNHLY, CDR2 FYNNEI. Trimming took 7 bases from V and 2 from J, leaving 8 bases between them. The CDR3 is made up of 12 amino acids.

The chain employs TRBV7-6 and TRBJ2-1; 9 nucleotides match TRBD2. The V gene's germline CDR1 is SGHVS and CDR2 FNYEAQ. V shed 4 bases, J shed 7 bases, and the junction held 8 bases outside the gene matches. This CDR3 is 15 amino acids long. Here the CDR3 DNA reads TGTGCCAGCAGCTCCAGACTAGCGGACGGGAATGAGCAGTTCTTC. Amino acid sequence: CASSSRLADGNEQFF.

DNA for the CDR3: TGTGCCAGCAGCACCTCACCAGGACTAGCGGGAGAGGAGCAGTTCTTC. This gives the protein CASSTSPGLAGEEQFF. This rearrangement joins TRBV11-3 to TRBJ2-1; the match to TRBD2 covers 13 bases. The CDR3 runs to 16 residues. Germline V gene lookup returns CDR1 SGHNT and CDR2 YENEEA. J was trimmed by 10 bases and V by 5 bases; bases with no gene match: 11.

This chain connects TRBV25-1 to TRBJ2-3, with 8 bases matching TRBD1. The CDR3 totals 16 residues. Germline lookup yields CDR1 MGHDK and CDR2 SYGVNS. V lost 4 bases and J lost 2; bases outside the gene matches: 8. CDR3 residues: CASSAPRGPSTDTQYF. DNA for the CDR3: TGTGCCAGCAGTGCCCCCAGGGGGCCTTCCACAGATACGCAGTATTTT.

This clone was seen only once. This chain connects TRBV28 to TRBJ1-3; 10 positions agree with TRBD1. V gave up 6 bases and J gave up 10 bases; unmatched junction bases: 9. The CDR3 sequence is 14 residues long. CDR1 and CDR2 (germline): MDHEN, SYDVKM. The CDR3 DNA reads TGTGCCAGCAGCCTGACAGGGGGCGCGCCGACCATATATTTT. Translation: CASSLTGGAPTIYF.

The rearrangement uses TRBV7-6 and TRBJ2-1; D uncertain. Looked up from germline, CDR1 is SGHVS and CDR2 is FNYEAQ. This CDR3 has 11 residues. The V and J ends lost 5 bases and 5 bases respectively, with 4 bases between them. This CDR3 is CASSQDNEQFF. Here the CDR3 DNA reads TGTGCCAGCAGCCAAGACAATGAGCAGTTCTTC.

The chain employs TRBV6-6 and TRBJ1-5; a weak D match, TRBD1 (6 bases). From germline, CDR1 is MNHNY and CDR2 SVGAGI (reference sequence). This CDR3 is 15 amino acids long. Deletions cut 6 bases from V and 2 bases from J, with 14 bases between. The chain's CDR3 is CASSPQSGGNQPQHF. As DNA, the CDR3 is TGTGCCAGCAGCCCGCAATCAGGGGGCAATCAGCCCCAGCATTTT.